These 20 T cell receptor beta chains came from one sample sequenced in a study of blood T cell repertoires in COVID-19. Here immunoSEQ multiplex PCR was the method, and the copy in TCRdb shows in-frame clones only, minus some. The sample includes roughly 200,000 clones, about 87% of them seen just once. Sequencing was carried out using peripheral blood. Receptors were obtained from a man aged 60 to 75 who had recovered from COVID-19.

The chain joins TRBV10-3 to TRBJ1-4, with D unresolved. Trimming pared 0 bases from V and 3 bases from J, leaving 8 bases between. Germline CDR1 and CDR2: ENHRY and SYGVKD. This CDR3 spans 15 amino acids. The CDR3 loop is CAISESRGPNEKLFF. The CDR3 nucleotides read TGTGCCATCAGTGAGTCCAGAGGGCCTAATGAAAAACTGTTTTTT.

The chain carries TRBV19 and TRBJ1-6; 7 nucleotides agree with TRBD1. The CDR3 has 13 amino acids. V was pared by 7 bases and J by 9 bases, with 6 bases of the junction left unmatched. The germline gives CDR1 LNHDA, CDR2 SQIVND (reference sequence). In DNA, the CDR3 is TGTGCCAGTAACCTACAGGGGCGTTCACCCCTCCACTTT. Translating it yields CASNLQGRSPLHF.

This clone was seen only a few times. CDR3 DNA sequence: TGTGCCAGCAGCCGACAGGGTAATTCACCCCTCCACTTT. Translation gives CASSRQGNSPLHF. V and J are TRBV7-2 and TRBJ1-6, with 7 bases that match TRBD1. Trimming at V came to 5 bases and at J to 6 bases, leaving 1 base not matched to a gene. Germline V CDR1 and CDR2: SGHTA, FQGNSA. The CDR3 totals 13 residues.

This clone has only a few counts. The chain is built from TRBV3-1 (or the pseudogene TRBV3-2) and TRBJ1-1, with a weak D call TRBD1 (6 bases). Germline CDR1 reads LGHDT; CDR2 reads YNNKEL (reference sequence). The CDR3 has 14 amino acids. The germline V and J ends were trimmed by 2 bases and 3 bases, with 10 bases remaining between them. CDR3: CASSQRDRYTEAFF. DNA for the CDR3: TGTGCCAGCAGCCAACGAGACAGGTACACTGAAGCTTTCTTT.

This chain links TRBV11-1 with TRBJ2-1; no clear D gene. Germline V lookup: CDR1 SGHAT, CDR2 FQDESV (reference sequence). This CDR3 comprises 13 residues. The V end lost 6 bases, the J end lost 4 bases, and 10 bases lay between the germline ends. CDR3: CASSTAAYNEQFF. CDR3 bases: TGTGCCAGCAGTACGGCGGCGTACAATGAGCAGTTCTTC. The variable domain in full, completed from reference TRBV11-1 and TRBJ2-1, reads EAEVAQSPRYKITEKSQAVAFWCDPISGHATLYWYRQILGQGPELLVQFQDESVVDDSQLPKDRFSAERLKGVDSTLKIQPAELGDSAMYLCASSTAAYNEQFFGPGTRLTVL.

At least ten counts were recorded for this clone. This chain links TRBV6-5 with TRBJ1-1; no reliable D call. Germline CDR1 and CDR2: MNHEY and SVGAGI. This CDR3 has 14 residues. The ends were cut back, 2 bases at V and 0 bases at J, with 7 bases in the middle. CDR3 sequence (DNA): TGTGCCAGCAGTTACGACTTCTTGAACACTGAAGCTTTCTTT. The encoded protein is CASSYDFLNTEAFF.

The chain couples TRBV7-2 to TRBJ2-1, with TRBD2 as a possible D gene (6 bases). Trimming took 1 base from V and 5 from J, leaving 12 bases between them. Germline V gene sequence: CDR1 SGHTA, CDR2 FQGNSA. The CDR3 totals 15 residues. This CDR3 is CASSLDGGYNNEQFF. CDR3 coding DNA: TGTGCCAGCAGCTTAGACGGGGGATATAACAATGAGCAGTTCTTC.

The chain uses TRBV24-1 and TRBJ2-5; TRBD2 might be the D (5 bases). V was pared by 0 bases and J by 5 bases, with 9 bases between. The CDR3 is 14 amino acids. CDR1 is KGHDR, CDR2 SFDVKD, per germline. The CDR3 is CATSDLRGGETQYF. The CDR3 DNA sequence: TGTGCCACCAGTGATTTGCGGGGTGGGGAGACCCAGTACTTC.

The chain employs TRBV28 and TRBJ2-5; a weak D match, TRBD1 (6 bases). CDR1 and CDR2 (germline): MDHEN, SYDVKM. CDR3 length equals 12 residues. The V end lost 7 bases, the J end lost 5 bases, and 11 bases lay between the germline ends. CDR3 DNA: TGTGCCAGCACTCAGGGGTCGGAGACCCAGTACTTC. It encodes CASTQGSETQYF. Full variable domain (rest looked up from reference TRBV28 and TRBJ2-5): DVKVTQSSRYLVKRTGEKVFLECVQDMDHENMFWYRQDPGLGLRLIYFSYDVKMKEKGDIPEGYSVSREKKERFSLILESASTNQTSMYLCASTQGSETQYFGPGTRLLVL.

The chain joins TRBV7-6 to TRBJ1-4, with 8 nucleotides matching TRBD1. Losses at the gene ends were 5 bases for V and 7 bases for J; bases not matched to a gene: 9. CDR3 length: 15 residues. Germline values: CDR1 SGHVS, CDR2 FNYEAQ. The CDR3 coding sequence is TGTGCCAGCAGCCCCTTAGGACAGGGATTTGAAAAACTGTTTTTT. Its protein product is CASSPLGQGFEKLFF.

The CDR3 loop reads CASRTGGTSVSYEQYF. CDR3 bases: TGTGCCAGCAGGACTGGGGGGACTAGCGTTTCCTACGAGCAGTACTTC. This chain uses TRBV28 with TRBJ2-7; 10 nucleotides line up with TRBD2. This CDR3 has 16 amino acids. Germline V gene lookup returns CDR1 MDHEN and CDR2 SYDVKM. The V and J ends lost 6 bases and 1 base, in that order; junction bases with no gene match: 9.

CDR3 bases: TGTGCCAGCAGCAGCGGAGGGGGGGCATCCTATAATTCACCCCTCCACTTT. It is translated as CASSSGGGASYNSPLHF. V and J are TRBV11-2 and TRBJ1-6; D is possibly TRBD1 (6 bases). The CDR3 has 17 amino acids. Trimming pared 5 bases from V and 1 base from J, leaving 15 bases between. Germline CDR1 SGHAT, CDR2 FQNNGV.

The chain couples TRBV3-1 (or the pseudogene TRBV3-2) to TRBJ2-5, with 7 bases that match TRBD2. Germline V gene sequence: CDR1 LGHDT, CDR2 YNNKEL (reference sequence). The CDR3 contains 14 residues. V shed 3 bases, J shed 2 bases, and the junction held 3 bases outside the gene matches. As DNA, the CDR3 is TGTGCCAGCAGCCAGGCGGGAGTTCAAGAGACCCAGTACTTC. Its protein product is CASSQAGVQETQYF.

For the CDR3, the DNA is TGTGCCAGCAGTTGGGGCGCGGATCAGCCCCAGCATTTT. Protein: CASSWGADQPQHF. The chain recombines TRBV6-4 with TRBJ1-5; a weak D match, TRBD1 (5 bases). Germline assignment: CDR1 MRHNA and CDR2 SNTAGT. This CDR3 has 13 amino acids. With 5 bases removed from V and 5 bases from J, the gap between germline ends came to 10 bases.

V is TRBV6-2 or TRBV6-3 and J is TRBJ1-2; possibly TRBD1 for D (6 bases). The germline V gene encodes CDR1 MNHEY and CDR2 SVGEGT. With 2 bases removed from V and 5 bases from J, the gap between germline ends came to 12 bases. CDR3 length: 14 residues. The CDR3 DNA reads TGTGCCAGCAGTTACGGAGTCAGGGGATATGGCTACACCTTC. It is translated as CASSYGVRGYGYTF.

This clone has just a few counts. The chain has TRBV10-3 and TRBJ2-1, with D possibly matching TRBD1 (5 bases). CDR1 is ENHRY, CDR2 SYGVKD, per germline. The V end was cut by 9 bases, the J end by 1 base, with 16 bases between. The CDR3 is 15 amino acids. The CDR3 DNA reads TGTGCCATGGCGGTCGGCCCAGGGTCCTACAATGAGCAGTTCTTC. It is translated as CAMAVGPGSYNEQFF.

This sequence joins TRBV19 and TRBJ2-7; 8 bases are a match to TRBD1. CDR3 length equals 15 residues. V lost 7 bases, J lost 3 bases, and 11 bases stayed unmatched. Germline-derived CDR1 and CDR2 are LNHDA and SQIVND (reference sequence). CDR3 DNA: TGTGCCAGTAAACTTTTAGGACAGGGCGACTACGAGCAGTACTTC. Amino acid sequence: CASKLLGQGDYEQYF.

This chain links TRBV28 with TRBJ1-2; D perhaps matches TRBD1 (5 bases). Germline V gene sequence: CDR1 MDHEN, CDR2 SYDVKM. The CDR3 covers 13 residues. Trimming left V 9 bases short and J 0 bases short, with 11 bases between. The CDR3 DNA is TGTGCCAGTAGTGGGGCGGCTAACTATGGCTACACCTTC. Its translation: CASSGAANYGYTF.

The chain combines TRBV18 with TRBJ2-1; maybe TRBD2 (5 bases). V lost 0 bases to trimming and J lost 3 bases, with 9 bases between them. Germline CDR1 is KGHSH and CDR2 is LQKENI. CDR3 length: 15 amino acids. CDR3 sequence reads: CASSPPLGLYNEQFF. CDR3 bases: TGTGCCAGCTCACCACCTTTAGGACTCTACAATGAGCAGTTCTTC.

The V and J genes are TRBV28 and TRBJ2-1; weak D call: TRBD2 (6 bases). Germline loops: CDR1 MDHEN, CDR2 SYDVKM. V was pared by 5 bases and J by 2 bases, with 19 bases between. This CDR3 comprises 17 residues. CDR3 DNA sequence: TGTGCCAGCAGTCCTGTCTACTTGGGAGGCCCCTACAATGAGCAGTTCTTC. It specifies CASSPVYLGGPYNEQFF.